The clone carrying this T cell receptor (beta chain) was recorded many times. No antigen is known for it. RNA transcripts yielded amplified TCR beta CDR3 regions. HTBI primers primed a first-round RT-PCR, and a second-round multiplex PCR followed. Via MiXCR, TCRdb re-called the multiplex PCR reads, giving one row per CDR3 protein. The sample consists of fewer than 350,000 distinct CDR3 sequences, under 20% of them appearing once. The sample is drawn from a study of Graves' ophthalmopathy and Graves' hyperthyroidism. Study results and limitations: Most expanded clonotypes in thyroid above 0.001 frequency also showed up in blood.

The PBMCs used were ones drawn from 9.5 to 10 ml of fresh peripheral blood. V was cut by 1 base and J by 6 bases, with 16 bases left in between. The germline CDR1 and CDR2 sequences are SGHNT and YENEEA. There are 16 residues in the CDR3. Sample: peripheral blood. This sequence joins TRBV11-3 and TRBJ1-5; D may be TRBD1 (6 bases). The source is an adult man with Graves' ophthalmopathy. The CDR3 DNA reads as TGTGCCAGCAGCTTAGGGGGGGCAAACACCATTCAGCCCCAGCATTTT. Translated: CASSLGGANTIQPQHF.